This entry concerns a single T cell receptor (beta chain). The antigen is not known. The same CDR3 arises from other DNA sequences in this sample as well. The entry originates in a study of shared clonotypes between healthy human individuals. Across the whole study: Per-donor plates numbered three CD4 naive, three CD4 memory, two CD8 naive and one CD8 memory. General study points: Generation of non-shared clonotypes was less probable than generation of clonotypes shared by all four donors. Generally, estimated richness proved larger in naive subsets than it did in memory subsets.

The data were produced by immunoSEQ multiplex PCR, yet TCRdb's version contains in-frame clones alone and is incomplete. The sample contains more than 850,000 clones, about 84% of which appear only once. CD4+ cell separation produced CD45RA+ naive and CD45RA-negative memory subsets. The sequencing input was memory CD4+ T cells from PBMCs. Subset reported: CD45RA-negative fraction. The TCR sequence derives from a young man in good health. Some clones in this sample may be carry-over from other donors' samples.

CDR3 bases: TGTGCCTGGAGCGCAGGAAACTATGGCTACACCTTC. This encodes CAWSAGNYGYTF. The V gene is TRBV30, the J gene TRBJ1-2; D uncertain. The CDR3 consists of 12 residues. In germline, CDR1 is GTSNPN, CDR2 SVGIG (reference sequence). The ends were cut back, 3 bases at V and 2 bases at J, with 7 bases in the middle.